The 27 T cell receptor beta chains below come from one sample, sequenced in a study of T cells in Graves' hyperthyroidism and ophthalmopathy. Regions amplified from RNA transcripts were the TCR beta CDR3 regions. The HTBI set primed first-round TCR CDR3 RT-PCR. One entry per CDR3 protein, called by TCRdb with MiXCR from the multiplex PCR reads. The data hold around 350,000 distinct CDR3 sequences, with roughly 15% observed a single time. Sequenced sample: blood. All receptors derive from a woman aged 30 to 39 with Graves' ophthalmopathy.

This clonotype was seen at least ten times. V usage is TRBV5-1 and J usage is TRBJ1-2; 7 bases map to TRBD1. The CDR3 is made up of 16 amino acids. Trimming cost V 2 bases and J 0 bases; bases outside gene matches: 7. The germline CDR1 and CDR2 sequences are SGHRS and YFSETQ. CDR3 nucleotides: TGCGCCAGCAGCTTCTCGACAGGGACCTCTAACTATGGCTACACCTTC. This codes for CASSFSTGTSNYGYTF. Full variable domain (missing parts from reference TRBV5-1 and TRBJ1-2): KAGVTQTPRYLIKTRGQQVTLSCSPISGHRSVSWYQQTPGQGLQFLFEYFSETQRNKGNFPGRFSGRQFSNSRSEMNVSTLELGDSALYLCASSFSTGTSNYGYTFGSGTRLTVV.

The sample holds many counts of this clonotype. The chain combines TRBV5-1 with TRBJ1-2; 7 nucleotides align to TRBD1. Germline loops: CDR1 SGHRS, CDR2 YFSETQ. The CDR3 extends over 15 amino acids. The junction had 9 bases not matched to a gene; V was cut back by 1 base and J by 6 bases. The CDR3 nucleotides are TGCGCCAGCAGCTTGACAGGGGTTACTGTAAATGGCTACACCTTC. This translates into CASSLTGVTVNGYTF.

This rearrangement joins TRBV12-3 or TRBV12-4 to TRBJ2-5; D ambiguous. Deletions cut 3 bases from V and 5 bases from J, with 16 bases between. This CDR3 comprises 15 residues. CDR3 in amino acids: CASSFSGRSMETQYF. The CDR3 DNA sequence: TGTGCCAGCAGTTTTTCCGGTAGATCTATGGAGACCCAGTACTTC.

The rearrangement uses TRBV2 and TRBJ1-5; 10 nucleotides agree with TRBD1. The J segment lost 2 bases and the V segment lost 4 bases, leaving 5 bases of the junction unmatched. CDR1 and CDR2 from the germline V gene are SNHLY and FYNNEI. The CDR3 loop spans 16 amino acids. CDR3 sequence: CASSGGGQGGNQPQHF. CDR3 nucleotides: TGTGCCAGCAGTGGTGGAGGACAGGGGGGCAATCAGCCCCAGCATTTT.

The V gene is TRBV28, the J gene TRBJ1-3, with D possibly being TRBD1 (5 bases). Germline V lookup: CDR1 MDHEN, CDR2 SYDVKM. V was shortened by 6 bases and J by 2 bases, with 11 bases between the two germline ends. The length of the CDR3 is 14 residues. The CDR3 sequence: CASRPGGTGNTIYF. The CDR3 nucleotides read TGTGCCAGCAGACCTGGGGGGACTGGAAACACCATATATTTT.

The sample holds many counts of this clonotype. V usage is TRBV9 and J usage is TRBJ1-1; D perhaps matches TRBD1 (6 bases). The V gene's germline CDR1 is SGDLS and CDR2 YYNGEE. The ends were cut back, 4 bases at V and 0 bases at J, with 10 bases in the middle. CDR3 length: 14 residues. The CDR3 coding sequence is TGTGCCAGCAGCAGGGGACACATGAACACTGAAGCTTTCTTT. Encoded protein: CASSRGHMNTEAFF.

The sample holds many counts of this clonotype. J is TRBJ1-2 and V is TRBV20-1, with D unresolved. The germline V gene has CDR1 DFQATT and CDR2 SNEGSKA (reference sequence). The CDR3 runs to 14 residues. V was shortened by 0 bases and J by 6 bases, with 14 bases between the two germline ends. This chain's CDR3 is CSARDLSSGDGYTF. CDR3 in DNA: TGCAGTGCTAGAGATCTTAGTTCTGGAGATGGCTACACCTTC.

There are many counts of this clonotype. V and J are TRBV6-1 and TRBJ1-6; 7 nucleotides line up with TRBD1. The germline V gene encodes CDR1 MNHNS and CDR2 SASEGT. V was pared by 5 bases and J by 8 bases, with 3 bases of the junction left unmatched. The CDR3 totals 13 residues. The CDR3 spells CASSYRGDSPLHF. In DNA form, the CDR3 reads TGTGCCAGCAGTTACAGGGGTGATTCACCCCTCCACTTT.

This clonotype was seen many times. The chain links TRBV2 to TRBJ1-5; D remains ambiguous. CDR1 is SNHLY, CDR2 FYNNEI, per germline. V dropped 2 bases and J dropped 0 bases, with 5 bases sitting between them. CDR3 length equals 14 residues. The CDR3, as DNA: TGTGCCAGCAGTGAACAAACTAGCAATCAGCCCCAGCATTTT. Residues: CASSEQTSNQPQHF.

This clonotype came up a few times. The genes are TRBV9 and TRBJ2-5, with D unclear. CDR3 length: 13 residues. Per germline, CDR1 SGDLS and CDR2 YYNGEE. The V and J ends lost 3 bases and 2 bases respectively, with 8 bases between them. DNA for the CDR3: TGTGCCAGCAGCGATCCCAGGCAAGAGACCCAGTACTTC. This translates into CASSDPRQETQYF.

This clonotype has at least ten counts. The genes are TRBV5-5 and TRBJ1-5; D gene uncertain. Germline V gene lookup returns CDR1 SGHKS and CDR2 YYEKEE (reference sequence). The CDR3 runs to 17 residues. V was cut by 0 bases and J by 1 base, with 14 bases left in between. The CDR3: CASSLGAGALSNQPQHF. CDR3 in DNA: TGTGCCAGCAGCTTGGGGGCAGGTGCTTTAAGCAATCAGCCCCAGCATTTT.

There are many counts of this clonotype. The chain has TRBV11-3 and TRBJ2-2, with TRBD2 as a possible D gene (5 bases). CDR1 is SGHNT and CDR2 is YENEEA in the germline V gene. The V end lost 0 bases, the J end lost 6 bases, and 11 bases lay between the germline ends. CDR3 length: 15 amino acids. CDR3 amino acids: CASSLDSRGAGELFF. CDR3 coding DNA: TGTGCCAGCAGCTTAGATTCCCGGGGTGCCGGGGAGCTGTTTTTT.

This clonotype came up a few times. A single base separates this from a much larger clone, so it may be a read error. Given the absence of the conserved phenylalanine or tryptophan at the CDR3 end, a read error is likely. V gene TRBV2 combines with J gene TRBJ1-1, with D unresolved. Germline V gene data show CDR1 as SNHLY and CDR2 as FYNNEI. V shed 4 bases and J shed 6 bases, with 6 bases lying between them. The CDR3 loop spans 11 amino acids. CDR3 protein: CASSGRAEAFL. In nucleotides, the CDR3 is TGTGCCAGCAGTGGGAGGGCTGAAGCTTTCCTT.

V gene TRBV9 combines with J gene TRBJ1-3; D may be TRBD1 (6 bases). The CDR3 contains 15 residues. In germline, CDR1 is SGDLS, CDR2 YYNGEE. V was clipped by 4 bases and J by 0 bases, with 11 bases between them. CDR3 amino acids: CASSPKQGSGNTIYF. The CDR3 DNA is TGTGCCAGCAGCCCTAAACAGGGCTCTGGAAACACCATATATTTT.

The J gene is TRBJ1-1, the V gene TRBV18; 8 positions agree with TRBD1. The CDR3 is 15 amino acids. Germline V CDR1 and CDR2: KGHSH, LQKENI. V trimming: 3 bases; J trimming: 3 bases; junction bases outside the gene matches: 6. The chain's CDR3 is CASSPRADRDTEAFF. The DNA for the CDR3 is TGTGCCAGCTCACCCCGCGCGGACAGGGACACTGAAGCTTTCTTT.

V and J are TRBV29-1 and TRBJ1-1; 7 nucleotides line up with TRBD1. The CDR3 contains 13 residues. From germline, CDR1 is SQVTM and CDR2 ANQGSEA. V lost 4 bases to trimming and J lost 1 base; unmatched junction nucleotides: 3. The CDR3 loop reads CSVARQGNTEAFF. Here the CDR3 DNA reads TGCAGCGTTGCCCGACAGGGGAACACTGAAGCTTTCTTT.

This clonotype occurred many times. CDR3 in amino acids: CSAQATGGGGYTF. DNA for the CDR3: TGCAGTGCACAAGCCACAGGGGGCGGTGGCTACACCTTC. The chain combines TRBV20-1 with TRBJ1-2; 9 bases align to TRBD1. The germline CDR1 and CDR2 sequences are DFQATT and SNEGSKA (reference sequence). The ends lost 6 bases at V and 7 bases at J; junction bases unmatched: 9. CDR3 length: 13 residues.

The table lists this clonotype with many counts. The rearrangement links TRBV18 to TRBJ2-1; D remains ambiguous. Trimming removed 0 bases from V and 3 bases from J, with 3 bases in between. Germline CDR1 is KGHSH and CDR2 is LQKENI. This CDR3 has 13 amino acids. CDR3 nucleotides: TGTGCCAGCTCACCACCGCTCTACAATGAGCAGTTCTTC. This encodes CASSPPLYNEQFF. Combining the CDR3 with reference TRBV18 and TRBJ2-1 gives the whole variable domain NAGVMQNPRHLVRRRGQEARLRCSPMKGHSHVYWYRQLPEEGLKFMVYLQKENIIDESGMPKERFSAEFPKEGPSILRIQQVVRGDSAAYFCASSPPLYNEQFFGPGTRLTVL.

This clonotype was seen more than once but under ten times. This may arise from a read error, as a much more abundant clone is one base away. This sequence joins TRBV20-1 and TRBJ1-5, with D tentatively TRBD1 (5 bases). Germline lookup yields CDR1 DFQATT and CDR2 SNEGSKA (reference sequence). This CDR3 is built from 15 residues. The ends were cut back, 2 bases at V and 6 bases at J, with 17 bases in the middle. Written as DNA, the CDR3 is TGCAGTGCTAGATTGACGGGTGGGGGGGGTCAGCCCCAGCATTTT. As protein: CSARLTGGGGQPQHF.

The chain joins TRBV4-1 to TRBJ2-2; the match to TRBD1 covers 7 bases. The CDR3 consists of 15 residues. J gave up 4 bases and V 6 bases, and 8 bases lay outside the gene matches. CDR1 is MGHRA, CDR2 YSYEKL, per germline. The CDR3 DNA reads TGCGCCAGCAGACTAACCGGGACAGCCACCGGGGAGCTGTTTTTT. Translation: CASRLTGTATGELFF.

This clonotype occurred a few times. CDR3 region: CASSPGQVWNTEAFF. CDR3 nucleotides: TGTGCCAGCAGTCCGGGACAGGTGTGGAACACTGAAGCTTTCTTT. The genes are TRBV28 and TRBJ1-1; 8 bases fit TRBD1. V lost 5 bases to trimming and J lost 1 base; unmatched junction nucleotides: 6. The germline V gene encodes CDR1 MDHEN and CDR2 SYDVKM. There are 15 residues in the CDR3.

This clonotype came up many times. The V call is TRBV15, the J call TRBJ2-1; the D gene is possibly TRBD2 (5 bases). Trimming stripped 3 bases from V and 10 bases from J, with 16 bases between. This CDR3 region has 14 residues. Germline V gene lookup returns CDR1 LNHNV and CDR2 YYDKDF (reference sequence). The CDR3 sequence is CATSREEVEAEQFF. The CDR3 nucleotides are TGTGCCACCAGCAGGGAGGAGGTGGAAGCCGAGCAGTTCTTC.

Only a few counts were recorded for this clonotype. This rearrangement joins TRBV15 to TRBJ2-4, with D maybe TRBD1 (7 bases). The CDR3 covers 16 residues. Germline V gene lookup returns CDR1 LNHNV and CDR2 YYDKDF (reference sequence). The CDR3: CARERWRGLKENIQYF. The CDR3 DNA sequence: TGTGCACGGGAAAGATGGAGGGGGCTAAAAGAAAACATTCAGTACTTC.

This clonotype was seen ten or more times. The rearrangement joins TRBV2 to TRBJ2-5; D is perhaps TRBD1 (6 bases). Between the trimmed V and J ends, which lost 8 bases and 2 bases, there was a span of 15 bases. Germline V lookup: CDR1 SNHLY, CDR2 FYNNEI. The CDR3 has 14 residues. The CDR3 region is CASRRGPAQETQYF. The CDR3 coding sequence is TGTGCCAGCCGCAGGGGACCCGCACAAGAGACCCAGTACTTC.

This clonotype was counted at least ten times. DNA of the CDR3: TGTGCCAGCAGCTTAATACAGGGAGGCGGGGAGCTGTTTTTT. Translation gives CASSLIQGGGELFF. The chain combines TRBV7-6 with TRBJ2-2; D possibly matches TRBD1 or TRBD2 (6 bases each). Per germline, CDR1 SGHVS and CDR2 FNYEAQ. V lost 2 bases and J 7 bases, leaving 11 bases between the germline ends. The CDR3 length is 14 residues. Full variable domain (outside the CDR3, taken from reference TRBV7-6 and TRBJ2-2): GAGVSQSPRYKVTKRGQDVALRCDPISGHVSLYWYRQALGQGPEFLTYFNYEAQQDKSGLPNDRFSAERPEGSISTLTIQRTEQRDSAMYRCASSLIQGGGELFFGEGSRLTVL.

This clonotype has a single count. The CDR3 loop reads CASSQADMGFSVNQPQHF. CDR3 DNA sequence: TGCGCCAGCAGCCAAGCGGATATGGGATTTTCCGTGAATCAGCCCCAGCATTTT. The chain employs TRBV4-1 and TRBJ1-5; no definite D call. Germline V lookup: CDR1 MGHRA, CDR2 YSYEKL. The CDR3 is made up of 18 amino acids. The V end was cut by 1 base, the J end by 4 bases, with 20 bases between.

The rearrangement links TRBV20-1 to TRBJ2-7; D not resolved. The CDR3 extends over 12 amino acids. The germline gives CDR1 DFQATT, CDR2 SNEGSKA (reference sequence). The ends were cut back, 1 base at V and 6 bases at J, with 10 bases in the middle. This CDR3 is CSARGPWSEQYF. CDR3 bases: TGCAGTGCTAGAGGACCTTGGTCCGAGCAGTACTTC.